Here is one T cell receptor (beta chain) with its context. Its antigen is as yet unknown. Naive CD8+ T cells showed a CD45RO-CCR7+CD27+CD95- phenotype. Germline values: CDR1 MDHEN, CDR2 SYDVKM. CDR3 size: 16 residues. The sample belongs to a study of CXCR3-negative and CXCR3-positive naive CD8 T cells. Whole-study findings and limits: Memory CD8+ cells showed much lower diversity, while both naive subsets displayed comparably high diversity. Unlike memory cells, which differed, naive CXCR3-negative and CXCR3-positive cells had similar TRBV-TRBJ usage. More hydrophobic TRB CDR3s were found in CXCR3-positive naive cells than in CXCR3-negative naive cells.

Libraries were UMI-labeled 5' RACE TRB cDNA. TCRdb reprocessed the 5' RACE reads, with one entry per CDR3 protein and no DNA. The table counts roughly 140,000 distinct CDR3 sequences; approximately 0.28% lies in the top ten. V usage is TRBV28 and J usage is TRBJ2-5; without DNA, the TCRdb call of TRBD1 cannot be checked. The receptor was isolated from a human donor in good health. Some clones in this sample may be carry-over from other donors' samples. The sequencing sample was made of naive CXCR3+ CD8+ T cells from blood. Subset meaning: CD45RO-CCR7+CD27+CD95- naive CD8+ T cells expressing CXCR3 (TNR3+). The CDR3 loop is CASSRDRGLPKETQYF.